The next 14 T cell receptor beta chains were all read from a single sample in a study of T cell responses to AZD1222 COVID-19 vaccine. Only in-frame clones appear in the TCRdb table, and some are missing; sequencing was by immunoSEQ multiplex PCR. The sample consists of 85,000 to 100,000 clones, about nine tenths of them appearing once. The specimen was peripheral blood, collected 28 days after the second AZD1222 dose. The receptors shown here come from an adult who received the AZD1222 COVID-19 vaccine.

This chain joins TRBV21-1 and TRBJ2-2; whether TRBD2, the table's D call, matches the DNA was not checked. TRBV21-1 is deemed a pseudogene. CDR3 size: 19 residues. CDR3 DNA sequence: TGTGCCAGCAGCAAAGGAAAGGGGACTAGCGGAACGAACACCGGGGAGCTGTTTTTT. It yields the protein CASSKGKGTSGTNTGELFF.

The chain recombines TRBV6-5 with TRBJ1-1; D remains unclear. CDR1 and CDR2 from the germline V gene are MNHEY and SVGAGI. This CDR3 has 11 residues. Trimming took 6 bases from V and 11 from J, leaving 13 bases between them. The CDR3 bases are TGTGCCAGCAGGTCCAGTGTGGTCGCTTTCTTT. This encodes CASRSSVVAFF.

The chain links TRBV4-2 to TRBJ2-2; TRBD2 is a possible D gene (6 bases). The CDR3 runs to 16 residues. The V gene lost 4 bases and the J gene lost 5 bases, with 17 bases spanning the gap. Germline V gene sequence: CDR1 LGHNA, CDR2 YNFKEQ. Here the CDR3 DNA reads TGTGCCAGCAGCCCTGGGACTGGGTCGTGGACCGGGGAGCTGTTTTTT. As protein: CASSPGTGSWTGELFF.

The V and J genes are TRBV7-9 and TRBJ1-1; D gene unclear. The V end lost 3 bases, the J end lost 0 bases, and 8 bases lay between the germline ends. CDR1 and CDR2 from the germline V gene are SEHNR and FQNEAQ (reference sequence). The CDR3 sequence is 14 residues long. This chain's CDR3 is CASSLGLLNTEAFF. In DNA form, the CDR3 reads TGTGCCAGCAGCTTGGGCCTACTGAACACTGAAGCTTTCTTT.

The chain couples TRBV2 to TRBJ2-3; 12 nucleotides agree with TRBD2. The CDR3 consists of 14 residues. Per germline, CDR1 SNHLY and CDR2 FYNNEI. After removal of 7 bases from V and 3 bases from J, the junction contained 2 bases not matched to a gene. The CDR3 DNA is TGTGCCAGCACCGGACTAGCGGGAACAGATACGCAGTATTTT. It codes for CASTGLAGTDTQYF.

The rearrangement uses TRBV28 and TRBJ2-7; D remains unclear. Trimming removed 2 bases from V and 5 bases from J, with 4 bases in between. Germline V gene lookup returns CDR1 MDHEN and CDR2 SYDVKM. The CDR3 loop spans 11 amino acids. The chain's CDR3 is CASSLPDEQYF. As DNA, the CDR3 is TGTGCCAGCAGTTTACCGGACGAGCAGTACTTC. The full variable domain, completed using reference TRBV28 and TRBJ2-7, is DVKVTQSSRYLVKRTGEKVFLECVQDMDHENMFWYRQDPGLGLRLIYFSYDVKMKEKGDIPEGYSVSREKKERFSLILESASTNQTSMYLCASSLPDEQYFGPGTRLTVT.

CDR3 coding DNA: TGTGCCATCAGTGAATCGGACAGGGAGCAAGAGACCCAGTACTTC. Translated, it gives CAISESDREQETQYF. The genes are TRBV10-3 and TRBJ2-5; 8 bases agree with TRBD1. The ends lost 3 bases at V and 2 bases at J; junction bases unmatched: 5. In germline, CDR1 is ENHRY, CDR2 SYGVKD. The CDR3 length is 15 residues.

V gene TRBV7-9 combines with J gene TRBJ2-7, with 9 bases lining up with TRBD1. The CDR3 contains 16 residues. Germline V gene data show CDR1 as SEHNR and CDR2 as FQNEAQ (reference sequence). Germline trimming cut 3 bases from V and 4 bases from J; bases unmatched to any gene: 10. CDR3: CASSFGSPGQGYEQYF. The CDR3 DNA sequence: TGTGCCAGCAGCTTTGGATCTCCGGGACAGGGTTACGAGCAGTACTTC.

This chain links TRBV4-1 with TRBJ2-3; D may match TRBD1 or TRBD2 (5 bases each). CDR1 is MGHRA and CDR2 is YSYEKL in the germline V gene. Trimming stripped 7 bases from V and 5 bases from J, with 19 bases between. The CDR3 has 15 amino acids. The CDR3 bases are TGCGCCAGCACCCCGGGACCCAGGGAGAGAGATACGCAGTATTTT. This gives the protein CASTPGPRERDTQYF.

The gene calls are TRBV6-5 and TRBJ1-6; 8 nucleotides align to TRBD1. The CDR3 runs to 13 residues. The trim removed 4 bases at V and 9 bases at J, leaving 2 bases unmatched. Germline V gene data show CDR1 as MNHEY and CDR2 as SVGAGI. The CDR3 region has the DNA TGTGCCAGCAGTTTGACAGGGGTTTCACCCCTCCACTTT. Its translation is CASSLTGVSPLHF.

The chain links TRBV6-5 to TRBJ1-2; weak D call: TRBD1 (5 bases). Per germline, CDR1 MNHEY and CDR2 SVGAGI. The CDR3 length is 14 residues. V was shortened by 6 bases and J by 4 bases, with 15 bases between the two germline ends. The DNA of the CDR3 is TGTGCCAGCAGAACCTCGGGGGTTGGCTATGGCTACACCTTC. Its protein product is CASRTSGVGYGYTF.

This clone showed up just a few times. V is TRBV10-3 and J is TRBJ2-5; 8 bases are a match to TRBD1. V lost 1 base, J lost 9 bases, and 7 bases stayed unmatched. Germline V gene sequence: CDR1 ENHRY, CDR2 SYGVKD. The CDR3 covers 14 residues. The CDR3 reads CAISELDRATAQYF. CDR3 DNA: TGTGCCATCAGTGAGTTGGACAGGGCAACGGCCCAGTACTTC.

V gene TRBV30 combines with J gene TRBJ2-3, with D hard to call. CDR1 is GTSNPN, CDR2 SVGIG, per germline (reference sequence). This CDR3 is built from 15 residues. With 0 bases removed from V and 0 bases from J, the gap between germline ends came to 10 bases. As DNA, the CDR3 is TGTGCCTGGAGTGTACGCCGGGCTAGCACAGATACGCAGTATTTT. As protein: CAWSVRRASTDTQYF.

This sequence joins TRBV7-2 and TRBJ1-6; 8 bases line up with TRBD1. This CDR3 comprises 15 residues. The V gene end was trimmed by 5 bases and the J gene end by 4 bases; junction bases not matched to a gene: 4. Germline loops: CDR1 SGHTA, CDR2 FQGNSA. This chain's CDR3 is CASSPDRAYNSPLHF. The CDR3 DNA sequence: TGTGCCAGCAGCCCGGACAGGGCGTATAATTCACCCCTCCACTTT.